Listed below are T cell receptor beta chains from one sample, sequenced in a study of CD8+ T cells in alopecia areata. Repertoires were generated with immunoSEQ multiplex PCR, while TCRdb's copy carries only in-frame clones and drops some. The sample yields 150,000 to 200,000 clones, around three fifths seen once. The source was CD4+ T cells sorted from blood, collected at week 4, from a patient treated with tofacitinib. These receptors all stem from a human donor with alopecia areata. The CDR3 runs from the conserved cysteine through the conserved F or W. The D gene is left open where the match is weak. For some rows the clone size is stated as once, few or many, or as a class when expanded; others skip it.

J: TRBJ2-7; size: .; V: TRBV6-5; D: .; CDR3: CASSSGHEQYF; DNA: TGTGCCAGCAGTTCGGGCCACGAGCAGTACTTC
J: TRBJ1-1; size: .; V: TRBV30; D: .; CDR3: CAWSVGGNTEAFF; DNA: TGTGCCTGGAGTGTGGGGGGAAACACTGAAGCTTTCTTT
J: TRBJ1-5; size: .; V: TRBV5-1; D: .; CDR3: CASSLWPRGEGGNQPQHF; DNA: TGCGCCAGCAGCTTGTGGCCCAGGGGTGAGGGGGGCAATCAGCCCCAGCATTTT
J: TRBJ2-5; size: few; V: TRBV15; D: .; CDR3: CATSGGETQYF; DNA: TGTGCCACCAGCGGAGGGGAGACCCAGTACTTC
J: TRBJ2-5; size: .; V: TRBV29-1; D: .; CDR3: CSVGQIETQYF; DNA: TGCAGCGTTGGACAAATAGAGACCCAGTACTTC
J: TRBJ1-2; size: .; V: TRBV30; D: .; CDR3: CAWRLDRNTF; DNA: TGTGCCTGGAGGTTGGACCGCAACACCTTC
J: TRBJ2-7; size: .; V: TRBV5-1; D: TRBD1; CDR3: CASSLVGTAAYEQYF; DNA: TGCGCCAGCAGCTTGGTAGGGACAGCTGCCTACGAGCAGTACTTC
J: TRBJ2-3; size: .; V: TRBV9; D: .; CDR3: CASSTGPTGDTQYF; DNA: TGTGCCAGCTCCACGGGTCCCACCGGAGATACGCAGTATTTT
J: TRBJ1-5; size: .; V: TRBV27; D: .; CDR3: CASSFGVNQPQHF; DNA: TGTGCCAGCAGTTTTGGGGTCAATCAGCCCCAGCATTTT
J: TRBJ1-1; size: .; V: TRBV29-1; D: TRBD1; CDR3: CSGRDRGLNTEAFF; DNA: TGCAGCGGCCGAGACAGGGGATTGAACACTGAAGCTTTCTTT
J: TRBJ1-6; size: .; V: TRBV7-8; D: .; CDR3: CASSLQRTGNSPLHF; DNA: TGTGCCAGCAGCTTACAGCGTACCGGTAATTCACCCCTCCACTTT
J: TRBJ2-3; size: few; V: TRBV6-1; D: .; CDR3: CASTRRDTQYF; DNA: TGTGCCAGCACCCGGCGGGATACGCAGTATTTT
J: TRBJ2-5; size: few; V: TRBV2; D: .; CDR3: CASSEVGQETQYF; DNA: TGTGCCAGCAGTGAGGTCGGACAAGAGACCCAGTACTTC
J: TRBJ1-2; size: .; V: TRBV29-1; D: TRBD1; CDR3: CSVGTGGPYGYTF; DNA: TGCAGCGTTGGTACAGGGGGACCTTATGGCTACACCTTC
J: TRBJ1-1; size: .; V: TRBV29-1; D: .; CDR3: CSVRGDGGVITEAFF; DNA: TGCAGCGTTCGTGGCGATGGGGGGGTTATCACTGAAGCTTTCTTT
J: TRBJ2-7; size: .; V: TRBV11-2; D: TRBD1; CDR3: CASSALTGRSYEQYF; DNA: TGTGCCAGCAGTGCCCTGACAGGGCGGTCCTACGAGCAGTACTTC
J: TRBJ2-3; size: once; V: TRBV4-1; D: .; CDR3: CASSQDKQGRDTQYF; DNA: TGCGCCAGCAGCCAAGATAAGCAGGGGAGAGATACGCAGTATTTT
J: TRBJ2-7; size: .; V: TRBV5-1; D: .; CDR3: CASSWTVGEQYF; DNA: TGCGCCAGCAGCTGGACAGTCGGCGAGCAGTACTTC
J: TRBJ2-7; size: .; V: TRBV30; D: .; CDR3: CAWSLETGRTYEQYF; DNA: TGTGCCTGGAGTTTGGAGACAGGCCGTACGTACGAGCAGTACTTC
J: TRBJ1-4; size: few; V: TRBV29-1; D: .; CDR3: CSVDLGATNEKLFF; DNA: TGCAGCGTTGATCTGGGGGCCACTAATGAAAAACTGTTTTTT
J: TRBJ2-7; size: once; V: TRBV14; D: .; CDR3: CASSHSSYEQYF; DNA: TGTGCCAGCAGCCACAGCTCCTACGAGCAGTACTTC
J: TRBJ1-2; size: .; V: TRBV5-6; D: .; CDR3: CASSRGSGDYGYTF; DNA: TGTGCCAGCAGCCGGGGGTCGGGGGACTATGGCTACACCTTC
J: TRBJ2-2; size: .; V: TRBV29-1; D: .; CDR3: CSATGSGTGELFF; DNA: TGCAGCGCGACAGGTTCGGGCACCGGGGAGCTGTTTTTT
J: TRBJ1-2; size: .; V: TRBV4-1; D: TRBD1; CDR3: CASSQDRGRWYGYTF; DNA: TGCGCCAGCAGCCAAGACAGGGGGCGATGGTATGGCTACACCTTC
J: TRBJ2-5; size: .; V: TRBV29-1; D: .; CDR3: CSVGGMRGETQYF; DNA: TGCAGCGTTGGGGGGATGCGAGGGGAGACCCAGTACTTC
J: TRBJ1-2; size: few; V: TRBV29-1; D: TRBD1; CDR3: CSVAGTGHYGYTF; DNA: TGCAGCGTGGCCGGGACAGGTCACTATGGCTACACCTTC
J: TRBJ1-2; size: few; V: TRBV10-3; D: TRBD1; CDR3: CAINPTGVDGYTF; DNA: TGTGCCATCAACCCCACAGGGGTCGATGGCTACACCTTC
J: TRBJ2-4; size: .; V: TRBV29-1; D: .; CDR3: CSVETRGNKNIQYF; DNA: TGCAGCGTTGAAACTCGGGGGAACAAAAACATTCAGTACTTC
J: TRBJ2-3; size: few; V: TRBV2; D: .; CDR3: CASSFTDTQYF; DNA: TGTGCCAGCAGCTTCACAGATACGCAGTATTTT
J: TRBJ1-1; size: .; V: TRBV15; D: TRBD1; CDR3: CATSSRTGYNTEAFF; DNA: TGTGCCACCAGCAGTAGGACAGGGTATAACACTGAAGCTTTCTTT
J: TRBJ1-1; size: .; V: TRBV6-5; D: .; CDR3: CASSYQIQQGNTEAFF; DNA: TGTGCCAGCAGTTACCAAATACAACAGGGGAACACTGAAGCTTTCTTT
J: TRBJ2-5; size: .; V: TRBV12-5; D: .; CDR3: CASGFGGLGETQYF; DNA: TGTGCTAGTGGTTTCGGGGGGCTTGGAGAGACCCAGTACTTC
J: TRBJ2-5; size: .; V: TRBV5-1; D: TRBD1; CDR3: CASSLGQGGTQYF; DNA: TGCGCCAGCAGCCTTGGACAGGGTGGGACCCAGTACTTC
J: TRBJ1-2; size: once; V: TRBV30; D: .; CDR3: CAWRSASLFGYTF; DNA: TGTGCCTGGAGAAGCGCGTCCTTGTTTGGCTACACCTTC
J: TRBJ2-7; size: .; V: TRBV4-3; D: .; CDR3: CASSQRDSSYEQYF; DNA: TGCGCCAGCAGCCAAAGGGACTCAAGCTACGAGCAGTACTTC
J: TRBJ1-6; size: .; V: TRBV30; D: .; CDR3: CAWGNRARSPLHF; DNA: TGTGCCTGGGGGAACAGGGCCCGTTCACCCCTCCACTTT
J: TRBJ2-7; size: .; V: TRBV9; D: .; CDR3: CASSVHSYEQYF; DNA: TGTGCCAGCAGCGTCCACTCCTACGAGCAGTACTTC
J: TRBJ2-7; size: .; V: TRBV4-1; D: .; CDR3: CASSQGDFNEQYF; DNA: TGCGCCAGCAGCCAGGGCGACTTTAACGAGCAGTACTTC
J: TRBJ2-7; size: .; V: TRBV5-1; D: .; CDR3: CASSLAGEQYF; DNA: TGCGCCAGCAGCTTGGCCGGCGAGCAGTACTTC
J: TRBJ2-7; size: .; V: TRBV29-1; D: .; CDR3: CSAGGGGPYEQYF; DNA: TGCAGCGCTGGCGGAGGGGGTCCCTACGAGCAGTACTTC
J: TRBJ2-5; size: .; V: TRBV7-2; D: TRBD2; CDR3: CASSAHSGVETQYF; DNA: TGTGCCAGCAGCGCCCACAGCGGGGTAGAGACCCAGTACTTC
J: TRBJ1-2; size: few; V: TRBV10-3; D: .; CDR3: CAISDPNPSGYTF; DNA: TGTGCCATCAGTGACCCGAACCCCTCTGGCTACACCTTC
J: TRBJ1-2; size: .; V: TRBV30; D: TRBD1; CDR3: CAWDGARGSGYGYTF; DNA: TGTGCCTGGGACGGCGCCAGGGGGTCGGGTTATGGCTACACCTTC
J: TRBJ1-4; size: .; V: TRBV9; D: .; CDR3: CASSPSMSGANEKLFF; DNA: TGTGCCAGCAGCCCATCCATGTCAGGGGCTAATGAAAAACTGTTTTTT
J: TRBJ1-2; size: .; V: TRBV30; D: .; CDR3: CAYYPGTHYGYTF; DNA: TGTGCCTATTACCCCGGGACACACTATGGCTACACCTTC
J: TRBJ2-1; size: .; V: TRBV30; D: TRBD2; CDR3: CAWSRGTSDYNEQFF; DNA: TGTGCCTGGAGTCGTGGGACTAGCGATTACAATGAGCAGTTCTTC
J: TRBJ2-7; size: .; V: TRBV20-1; D: TRBD1; CDR3: CSAGQGEQYF; DNA: TGCAGTGCTGGACAGGGCGAGCAGTACTTC
J: TRBJ2-3; size: .; V: TRBV9; D: .; CDR3: CASSVGSFPDTQYF; DNA: TGTGCCAGCAGCGTAGGTAGTTTCCCAGATACGCAGTATTTT